These 32 T cell receptor beta chains were sequenced from one sample in a study of tissue T cells after allogeneic stem cell transplantation. Method: immunoSEQ multiplex PCR; TCRdb's copy keeps in-frame clones and lacks some. The data hold 25,000 or so clones, with about 90% observed a single time. The material was blood, obtained before transplantation. Receptors originate from a male donor aged 60 or over who later had graft-versus-host disease after an allogeneic stem cell transplant.

This clone was counted a single time. The V call is TRBV6-5, the J call TRBJ1-1; D ambiguous. The germline gives CDR1 MNHEY, CDR2 SVGAGI. The CDR3 is made up of 11 amino acids. Between the trimmed V and J ends, which lost 6 bases and 1 base, there was a span of 3 bases. The CDR3 sequence: CASRENTEAFF. CDR3 DNA sequence: TGTGCCAGCAGGGAGAACACTGAAGCTTTCTTT.

This chain links TRBV28 with TRBJ2-7, with D possibly being TRBD1 (6 bases). Germline V lookup: CDR1 MDHEN, CDR2 SYDVKM. The CDR3 spans 13 residues. V dropped 6 bases and J dropped 5 bases, with 14 bases sitting between them. The CDR3, as DNA: TGTGCCAGCAGCTTGGGACACTTAAACGAGCAGTACTTC. This sequence encodes CASSLGHLNEQYF. The complete variable domain, with remaining parts taken from reference TRBV28 and TRBJ2-7, reads DVKVTQSSRYLVKRTGEKVFLECVQDMDHENMFWYRQDPGLGLRLIYFSYDVKMKEKGDIPEGYSVSREKKERFSLILESASTNQTSMYLCASSLGHLNEQYFGPGTRLTVT.

The gene calls are TRBV5-1 and TRBJ1-4; 8 nucleotides match TRBD1. Trimming at V came to 4 bases and at J to 8 bases, leaving 10 bases not matched to a gene. CDR1 and CDR2 from the germline V gene are SGHRS and YFSETQ. The CDR3 runs to 15 residues. In nucleotides, the CDR3 is TGCGCCAGCAGCATACAAGGACAGGGTCGGGAAAAACTGTTTTTT. Translation: CASSIQGQGREKLFF.

The chain joins TRBV7-2 to TRBJ2-5; D perhaps matches TRBD2 (5 bases). The CDR3 totals 15 residues. Trimming pared 0 bases from V and 5 bases from J, leaving 13 bases between. From germline, CDR1 is SGHTA and CDR2 FQGNSA. The CDR3 bases are TGTGCCAGCAGCTTAGCGGGTAATAGGAGGGAGACCCAGTACTTC. Translation gives CASSLAGNRRETQYF.

CDR3 loop: CASSFGTSGQWGTGELFF. DNA of the CDR3: TGTGCCAGCAGTTTTGGGACTAGCGGACAGTGGGGAACCGGGGAGCTGTTTTTT. The chain joins TRBV27 to TRBJ2-2; 11 bases are shared with TRBD2. Germline loops: CDR1 MNHEY, CDR2 SMNVEV (reference sequence). J gave up 5 bases and V 3 bases, and 11 bases lay outside the gene matches. The CDR3 is 18 amino acids.

The chain couples TRBV3-1 (or the pseudogene TRBV3-2) to TRBJ2-1; the match to TRBD2 covers 8 bases. V lost 0 bases and J lost 10; bases outside the gene matches: 8. This CDR3 contains 15 residues. Germline-derived CDR1 and CDR2 are LGHDT and YNNKEL (reference sequence). CDR3: CASSQDSLAGGEQFF. In nucleotides, the CDR3 is TGTGCCAGCAGCCAAGATTCGCTAGCGGGCGGAGAGCAGTTCTTC.

This chain joins TRBV10-3 and TRBJ2-3, with 7 positions matching TRBD2. V was pared by 8 bases and J by 0 bases, with 11 bases of the junction left unmatched. This CDR3 spans 16 amino acids. The V gene's germline CDR1 is ENHRY and CDR2 SYGVKD. Here the CDR3 reads CAIVIRAGESTDTQYF. The CDR3 DNA follows: TGTGCCATCGTCATCCGGGCGGGAGAGAGCACAGATACGCAGTATTTT.

The chain joins TRBV5-1 to TRBJ1-1; TRBD1 might be the D (6 bases). This CDR3 region has 15 residues. Trimming removed 5 bases at V and 3 bases at J, with 17 bases between. Germline V CDR1 and CDR2: SGHRS, YFSETQ. The CDR3 bases are TGCGCCAGCAGTAGGGACACTCTGGGTCACACTGAAGCTTTCTTT. Translated, it gives CASSRDTLGHTEAFF.

The V call is TRBV5-6, the J call TRBJ1-5; D may be TRBD1 (5 bases). This CDR3 region has 12 residues. Trimming removed 5 bases from V and 5 bases from J, with 8 bases in between. Per germline, CDR1 SGHDT and CDR2 YYEEEE. CDR3 DNA sequence: TGTGCCAGCAGTACGGGGGATCAGCCCCAGCATTTT. Translation: CASSTGDQPQHF.

V and J are TRBV5-4 and TRBJ2-1; D perhaps matches TRBD1 (6 bases). The germline gives CDR1 SGHNT, CDR2 YYREEE (reference sequence). With 4 bases removed from V and 7 bases from J, the gap between germline ends came to 18 bases. CDR3 length: 15 residues. The CDR3 nucleotides are TGTGCCAGCAGCCCCAGACAGGCTTCGAAGAATGAGCAGTTCTTC. Its translation: CASSPRQASKNEQFF.

The chain links TRBV7-9 to TRBJ1-5; maybe TRBD1 (5 bases). The CDR3 is 15 amino acids. V was cut by 5 bases and J by 1 base, with 12 bases left in between. The germline V gene has CDR1 SEHNR and CDR2 FQNEAQ (reference sequence). CDR3 bases: TGTGCCAGCAGCACAACCTGGGACAGCAATCAGCCCCAGCATTTT. Encoded protein: CASSTTWDSNQPQHF. Full variable domain (missing parts from reference TRBV7-9 and TRBJ1-5): DTGVSQNPRHKITKRGQNVTFRCDPISEHNRLYWYRQTLGQGPEFLTYFQNEAQLEKSRLLSDRFSAERPKGSFSTLEIQRTEQGDSAMYLCASSTTWDSNQPQHFGDGTRLSIL.

The J gene is TRBJ2-7, the V gene TRBV3-1 (or the pseudogene TRBV3-2); D is unresolved. The CDR3 extends over 13 amino acids. Germline V gives CDR1 LGHDT, CDR2 YNNKEL (reference sequence). V was trimmed by 0 bases and J by 3 bases, leaving 6 bases between them. The CDR3 nucleotides are TGTGCCAGCAGCCAAGAAATAGGCTACGAGCAGTACTTC. Amino acids: CASSQEIGYEQYF.

This chain links TRBV9 with TRBJ1-1, with 10 bases matching TRBD1. The CDR3 sequence is 15 residues long. V shed 0 bases and J 6 bases; nucleotides not matched to a gene: 5. Looked up from germline, CDR1 is SGDLS and CDR2 is YYNGEE. The CDR3 reads CASSVATGTGAEAFF. In DNA form, the CDR3 reads TGTGCCAGCAGCGTAGCTACTGGGACAGGGGCTGAAGCTTTCTTT. The entire variable domain, with the rest obtained from reference TRBV9 and TRBJ1-1, is as follows: DSGVTQTPKHLITATGQRVTLRCSPRSGDLSVYWYQQSLDQGLQFLIQYYNGEERAKGNILERFSAQQFPDLHSELNLSSLELGDSALYFCASSVATGTGAEAFFGQGTRLTVV.

The chain has TRBV19 and TRBJ2-7, with TRBD1 matching 7 bases. Germline-derived CDR1 and CDR2 are LNHDA and SQIVND (reference sequence). The CDR3 sequence is 15 residues long. V was clipped by 2 bases and J by 2 bases; unmatched bases: 6. The CDR3 region is CASSITTGIPYEQYF. The CDR3 DNA reads TGTGCCAGTAGTATAACGACAGGGATACCCTACGAGCAGTACTTC. The variable domain in full, completed from reference TRBV19 and TRBJ2-7, reads DGGITQSPKYLFRKEGQNVTLSCEQNLNHDAMYWYRQDPGQGLRLIYYSQIVNDFQKGDIAEGYSVSREKKESFPLTVTSAQKNPTAFYLCASSITTGIPYEQYFGPGTRLTVT.

The chain couples TRBV25-1 to TRBJ2-7; TRBD2 matches at 9 bases. V dropped 2 bases and J dropped 1; count of bases not matched to a gene: 12. CDR3 length: 18 amino acids. Germline V lookup: CDR1 MGHDK, CDR2 SYGVNS. CDR3 nucleotide sequence: TGTGCCAGCAGTGAAACGGCTAGCGGGACTTCTACTTCCTACGAGCAGTACTTC. This translates into CASSETASGTSTSYEQYF.

The chain combines TRBV6-5 with TRBJ2-5; 8 nucleotides line up with TRBD1. J gave up 4 bases and V 6 bases, and 10 bases lay outside the gene matches. Germline V gene data show CDR1 as MNHEY and CDR2 as SVGAGI. The CDR3 runs 15 residues. CDR3 nucleotides: TGTGCCAGCAGGCAGATGGACAGGGCCGCAGAGACCCAGTACTTC. This gives the protein CASRQMDRAAETQYF.

V usage is TRBV5-1 and J usage is TRBJ1-1; D is possibly TRBD1 (6 bases). V was pared by 5 bases and J by 2 bases, with 13 bases between. The germline V gene encodes CDR1 SGHRS and CDR2 YFSETQ. This CDR3 contains 14 residues. CDR3 loop: CASSREGGNTEAFF. CDR3 nucleotide sequence: TGCGCCAGCAGTCGCGAGGGGGGCAACACTGAAGCTTTCTTT.

The chain employs TRBV2 and TRBJ1-4; 7 nucleotides agree with TRBD1. Per the germline V gene, CDR1 is SNHLY and CDR2 is FYNNEI. J gave up 8 bases and V 4 bases, and 16 bases lay outside the gene matches. This CDR3 contains 17 residues. The CDR3 sequence is CASSVDIRDRVKEKLFF. In DNA, the CDR3 is TGTGCCAGCAGTGTTGACATACGCGACAGGGTGAAGGAAAAACTGTTTTTT.

The genes are TRBV14 and TRBJ1-3, with TRBD1 matching over 7 bases. The length of the CDR3 is 15 residues. Germline assignment: CDR1 SGHDN and CDR2 FVKESK. The J segment lost 3 bases and the V segment lost 8 bases, leaving 10 bases of the junction unmatched. CDR3 coding DNA: TGTGCCAGCGGATGGACAGGCAACGGTGGAAACACCATATATTTT. It encodes CASGWTGNGGNTIYF.

The chain has TRBV18 and TRBJ1-1; D not certain. Germline CDR1 KGHSH, CDR2 LQKENI. V was clipped by 2 bases and J by 7 bases, with 17 bases between them. The CDR3 has 15 residues. For the CDR3, the DNA is TGTGCCAGCTCACCAACGGGCATAGACCCGCTTGAAGCTTTCTTT. Translation: CASSPTGIDPLEAFF. Full variable domain (outside the CDR3, taken from reference TRBV18 and TRBJ1-1): NAGVMQNPRHLVRRRGQEARLRCSPMKGHSHVYWYRQLPEEGLKFMVYLQKENIIDESGMPKERFSAEFPKEGPSILRIQQVVRGDSAAYFCASSPTGIDPLEAFFGQGTRLTVV.

This clone was seen once. V is TRBV5-4 and J is TRBJ1-2, with a weak D call TRBD1 (6 bases). Germline CDR1 SGHNT, CDR2 YYREEE (reference sequence). The V and J ends lost 0 bases and 4 bases respectively, with 10 bases between them. The CDR3 loop spans 14 amino acids. CDR3 residues: CASSLEGGGYGYTF. The CDR3 DNA reads TGTGCCAGCAGCTTGGAGGGAGGGGGCTATGGCTACACCTTC.

The chain is built from TRBV7-8 and TRBJ1-1; perhaps TRBD1 as D (5 bases). Germline values: CDR1 SGHVS, CDR2 FQNEAQ. The CDR3 totals 14 residues. V was shortened by 8 bases and J by 1 base, with 14 bases between the two germline ends. This CDR3 reads CASQRGRTNTEAFF. CDR3 DNA: TGTGCCAGCCAACGGGGACGGACGAACACTGAAGCTTTCTTT. The full variable domain, in which reference TRBV7-8 and TRBJ1-1 provide the parts outside the CDR3, is GAGVSQSPRYKVAKRGQDVALRCDPISGHVSLFWYQQALGQGPEFLTYFQNEAQLDKSGLPSDRFFAERPEGSVSTLKIQRTQQEDSAVYLCASQRGRTNTEAFFGQGTRLTVV.

V and J are TRBV9 and TRBJ2-5; D remains ambiguous. This CDR3 region has 16 residues. V was cut by 4 bases and J by 5 bases, with 21 bases left in between. Germline lookup yields CDR1 SGDLS and CDR2 YYNGEE. CDR3 coding DNA: TGTGCCAGCAGCCCTAGACATGCTGGTGTCCAGGAGACCCAGTACTTC. It specifies CASSPRHAGVQETQYF.

The V and J genes are TRBV11-2 and TRBJ1-1, with D perhaps TRBD1 (6 bases). The CDR3 covers 15 residues. Looked up from germline, CDR1 is SGHAT and CDR2 is FQNNGV. The ends were cut back, 7 bases at V and 1 base at J, with 16 bases in the middle. CDR3 residues: CASTKSGGRNTEAFF. The CDR3, as DNA: TGTGCCAGCACCAAGTCGGGGGGCAGGAACACTGAAGCTTTCTTT.

V gene TRBV30 combines with J gene TRBJ2-7, with D tentatively TRBD2 (5 bases). The germline gives CDR1 GTSNPN, CDR2 SVGIG (reference sequence). This CDR3 is 13 amino acids long. The chain's CDR3 is CGASPGAGGKQYF. The CDR3 region has the DNA TGTGGCGCGAGCCCAGGTGCGGGCGGTAAGCAGTACTTC.

This sequence joins TRBV6-2 or TRBV6-3 and TRBJ2-3, with unresolved D. The CDR3 is made up of 13 amino acids. Trimming pared 2 bases from V and 5 bases from J, leaving 8 bases between. CDR1 and CDR2 from the germline V gene are MNHEY and SVGEGT. Here the CDR3 reads CASSYMGLDTQYF. The CDR3 nucleotides read TGTGCCAGCAGTTACATGGGGTTAGATACGCAGTATTTT.

The genes are TRBV24-1 and TRBJ2-7; no firm D call. V lost 3 bases and J lost 0, with 5 bases in between. The CDR3 loop spans 13 amino acids. Germline CDR1 and CDR2: KGHDR and SFDVKD. The CDR3 here is CATSDSSSYEQYF. CDR3 DNA: TGTGCCACCAGTGATAGCAGCTCCTACGAGCAGTACTTC.

The chain carries TRBV27 and TRBJ2-7; 12 nucleotides align to TRBD1. The CDR3 totals 15 residues. Germline V gives CDR1 MNHEY, CDR2 SMNVEV (reference sequence). Trimming took 4 bases from V and 4 from J; bases not matched to a gene: 5. For the CDR3, the DNA is TGTGCCAGCAGTTCGGGGACAGGGGGCGCATACGAGCAGTACTTC. It codes for CASSSGTGGAYEQYF.

The V gene is TRBV7-9, the J gene TRBJ2-7; 8 bases fit TRBD1. With 4 bases clipped from V and 7 bases from J, the junction kept 3 bases outside the gene matches. There are 12 residues in the CDR3. Germline CDR1 is SEHNR and CDR2 is FQNEAQ (reference sequence). This CDR3 reads CASSSTGGEQYF. The CDR3 DNA reads as TGTGCCAGCAGCTCAACAGGGGGTGAGCAGTACTTC.

This sequence joins TRBV5-1 and TRBJ1-2; a weak D match, TRBD1 (6 bases). The CDR3 loop spans 15 amino acids. V was clipped by 1 base and J by 6 bases, with 16 bases between them. Germline CDR1 reads SGHRS; CDR2 reads YFSETQ. This CDR3 reads CASSLSVAGADGYTF. The DNA of the CDR3 is TGCGCCAGCAGCTTGTCTGTTGCGGGGGCGGATGGCTACACCTTC.

This chain links TRBV10-3 with TRBJ2-1; D gene unclear. Germline CDR1 reads ENHRY; CDR2 reads SYGVKD. V was pared by 3 bases and J by 9 bases, with 9 bases between. The CDR3 length is 12 residues. CDR3 sequence: CAISERVGEQFF. The CDR3 DNA is TGTGCCATCAGTGAAAGGGTGGGTGAGCAGTTCTTC.

CDR3 amino acids: CASKAGTGVTYEQYF. CDR3 sequence (DNA): TGTGCCAGCAAAGCCGGGACAGGGGTTACCTACGAGCAGTACTTC. The chain couples TRBV21-1 to TRBJ2-7; the table calls TRBD1, which could not be checked here. TRBV21-1 is tagged as a pseudogene. The CDR3 has 15 amino acids.